Listed below are T cell receptor beta chains from one sample, sequenced in a study of the immune and genomic landscape of osteosarcoma. Measured with immunoSEQ multiplex PCR; TCRdb has only the in-frame clones, and not every one. The repertoire holds over a thousand clones, under 75% seen once, with roughly 20% in the top ten. Material: metastatic tumor tissue from the lung. Receptors were obtained from a boy between 10 and 17 years old with osteosarcoma. CDR3s include the opening cysteine and the closing phenylalanine or tryptophan. D genes are given only for firm matches. The listing skips clone size in some rows; elsewhere it reads once, few, many or a size class.

V	D	J	size	CDR3	DNA
TRBV4-2	-	TRBJ2-5	-	CASSQERGRGETQYF	TGTGCCAGCAGCCAAGAGCGGGGGCGGGGAGAGACCCAGTACTTC
TRBV7-2	TRBD2	TRBJ2-6	few	CASSLAERDSGTNSGANVLTF	TGTGCCAGCAGCTTAGCGGAGAGGGATAGCGGGACAAACTCTGGGGCCAACGTCCTGACTTTC
TRBV9	TRBD1	TRBJ1-2	-	CASSVLHRAQGDYGYTF	TGTGCCAGCAGCGTTCTCCATCGAGCGCAGGGGGACTATGGCTACACCTTC
TRBV6-5	-	TRBJ1-1	-	CASSLRSRQNTEAFF	TGTGCCAGCAGTCTAAGGTCCCGGCAGAACACTGAAGCTTTCTTT
TRBV2	-	TRBJ1-6	-	CASSLTQANSPLHF	TGTGCCAGCAGTTTGACGCAAGCTAATTCACCCCTCCACTTT
TRBV7-2	-	TRBJ2-1	-	CASSLDRNNEQFF	TGTGCCAGCAGCTTAGACCGCAACAATGAGCAGTTCTTC
TRBV7-8	TRBD2	TRBJ2-7	once	CASSLYSGYEQYF	TGTGCCAGCAGCTTATATAGCGGGTACGAGCAGTACTTC
TRBV21-1	-	TRBJ2-7	few	CASSVRDRYYEQYF	TGTGCCAGCAGCGTCCGGGACAGGTACTACGAGCAGTACTTC
TRBV28	-	TRBJ1-1	-	CATTKEITEAFF	TGTGCCACCACAAAGGAAATCACTGAAGCTTTCTTT
TRBV28	TRBD2	TRBJ2-1	-	CASKPGTSGSYNEQFF	TGTGCCAGCAAACCCGGGACTAGCGGGTCCTACAATGAGCAGTTCTTC
TRBV7-3	-	TRBJ1-2	-	CASRAGAEGYTF	TGTGCCAGCAGGGCGGGGGCGGAAGGCTACACCTTC
TRBV6-5	-	TRBJ2-6	-	CASSYRGSNFNVLTF	TGTGCCAGCAGTTATCGTGGCAGCAACTTCAACGTCCTGACTTTC
TRBV4-3	TRBD1	TRBJ1-1	-	CASSQDRQGEAFF	TGCGCCAGCAGCCAAGATAGACAGGGGGAAGCTTTCTTT
TRBV4-3	-	TRBJ2-7	-	CASSQAFTGTEPSYEQYF	TGCGCCAGCAGCCAAGCCTTTACCGGGACTGAACCCTCCTACGAGCAGTACTTC
TRBV7-3	-	TRBJ2-1	-	CASSASWRDRGSDEQFF	TGTGCCAGCAGCGCTAGTTGGCGAGATAGAGGGTCCGATGAGCAGTTCTTC
TRBV27	TRBD1	TRBJ1-1	once	CASSSPLDRGLVTEAFF	TGTGCCAGCAGTTCCCCCTTGGACAGGGGGCTAGTCACTGAAGCTTTCTTT
TRBV29-1	TRBD1	TRBJ1-4	-	CSADRDEKLFF	TGCAGCGCAGACAGGGATGAAAAACTGTTTTTT
TRBV18	-	TRBJ1-5	hyperexpanded	CASSHEDQPQHF	TGTGCCAGCTCACACGAAGATCAGCCCCAGCATTTT
TRBV7-8	-	TRBJ2-7	-	CASSPGTFSYEQYF	TGTGCCAGCAGCCCCGGGACATTTTCCTACGAGCAGTACTTC
TRBV6-4	TRBD2	TRBJ2-2	-	CASSPSGGDTGELFF	TGTGCCAGCAGCCCTAGCGGGGGGGACACCGGGGAGCTGTTTTTT
TRBV11-3	TRBD1	TRBJ2-1	-	CASSSGQGTISYNEQFF	TGTGCCAGCAGCTCGGGACAGGGGACGATCTCCTACAATGAGCAGTTCTTC
TRBV5-6	-	TRBJ1-5	-	CASSRTDRDSNQPQHF	TGTGCCAGCAGCCGGACGGACCGGGACAGCAATCAGCCCCAGCATTTT
TRBV6-1	-	TRBJ1-3	-	CASSEGPSGGNTIYF	TGTGCCAGCAGTGAAGGACCCTCGGGTGGAAACACCATATATTTT
TRBV11-1	TRBD1	TRBJ2-7	hyperexpanded	CASSPLTGSSYEQYF	TGTGCCAGCAGCCCCCTGACAGGGAGCTCCTACGAGCAGTACTTC
TRBV29-1	-	TRBJ2-2	-	CSVEDRAQGRTGELFF	TGCAGCGTTGAAGATCGGGCACAGGGACGGACCGGGGAGCTGTTTTTT
TRBV27	TRBD1	TRBJ1-5	-	CASSLFFGTGYDQPQHF	TGTGCCAGCAGTTTATTTTTTGGGACAGGTTATGATCAGCCCCAGCATTTT
TRBV27	TRBD1	TRBJ2-7	-	CASSSPGTGSYEQYF	TGTGCCAGCAGTTCTCCCGGGACAGGATCCTACGAGCAGTACTTC
TRBV15	TRBD1	TRBJ1-5	-	CATSRPDRAYSNQPQHF	TGTGCCACCAGCAGACCCGACAGGGCATATAGCAATCAGCCCCAGCATTTT
TRBV6-4	TRBD1	TRBJ1-5	-	CASSDGTGRQPQHF	TGTGCCAGCAGTGACGGGACAGGACGTCAGCCCCAGCATTTT
TRBV4-2	-	TRBJ2-1	-	CASSQLGGLAVDNEQFF	TGTGCCAGCAGCCAACTAGGGGGGCTAGCGGTAGACAATGAGCAGTTCTTC
TRBV14	TRBD2	TRBJ2-3	-	CASSPLAGSGTDTQYF	TGTGCCAGCAGCCCCCTAGCGGGAAGCGGCACAGATACGCAGTATTTT
TRBV29-1	-	TRBJ2-3	-	CSVRRRTLQDTQYF	TGCAGCGTAAGGCGACGCACCCTTCAGGATACGCAGTATTTT
TRBV5-1	TRBD1	TRBJ2-2	-	CASSLTGDTGELFF	TGCGCCAGCAGCCTGACAGGGGACACCGGGGAGCTGTTTTTT
TRBV28	TRBD2	TRBJ2-6	-	CASSPGGSGANVLTF	TGTGCCAGCAGTCCGGGGGGCTCTGGGGCCAACGTCCTGACTTTC
TRBV7-8	-	TRBJ2-3	-	CASSRSTLGGTDTQYF	TGTGCCAGCAGCCGCTCAACCTTAGGGGGCACAGATACGCAGTATTTT
TRBV14	-	TRBJ2-3	once	CASSQEGQATDTQYF	TGTGCCAGCAGCCAAGAGGGCCAGGCCACAGATACGCAGTATTTT
TRBV6-6	TRBD1	TRBJ1-1	once	CASSPGTARVNTEAFF	TGTGCCAGCAGTCCTGGGACAGCCAGAGTGAACACTGAAGCTTTCTTT